This T cell receptor (beta chain) was profiled in a study of T cells after yellow fever vaccination. TCRdb passed the 5' RACE reads through MiXCR, listing each CDR3 protein once. The sample has some 240,000 distinct CDR3 sequences, roughly 4% seen once. CDR3 size: 15 residues. Germline V CDR1 and CDR2: SQVTM, ANQGSEA. In the case of this clonotype: Its antigen remains unidentified. A read error may account for a junction end that differs from germline.

Findings and caveats of the study: Though it reached lower strength, the secondary response hit its peak faster, day 5 versus 15. At about 97% for CD4 and 88% for CD8, most primary-vaccination clones showed up again after the booster. The presence of abundant clonotypes contaminating from the bulk population was possible in FACS-sorted repertoires.

This chain connects TRBV29-1 to TRBJ2-3; 16 nucleotides match TRBD2. The input for sequencing was PBMCs, taken 15 days after the yellow fever booster vaccination. This receptor was taken from a young man who received the YFV17D yellow fever vaccine. The CDR3 sequence: CSAGLAGGLTDTEYF. The CDR3 DNA reads as TGCAGCGCGGGACTAGCGGGGGGGCTGACAGATACGGAGTATTTT.